The 13 T cell receptor beta chains given below trace back to one sample, sequenced in a study of CD8 T cells in Susac syndrome. A quantity of about 0.5 to 1 ug RNA underwent reverse transcription using random hexamers. TCRdb reanalysed the immunoSEQ multiplex PCR reads using MiXCR and keeps one entry per CDR3 protein. The sample lists 400,000 to 550,000 distinct CDR3 sequences, 85% occurring once. Sample: CD8+ T cells from PBMCs. These receptors all stem from a human donor with multiple sclerosis.

V and J are TRBV12-3 or TRBV12-4 and TRBJ2-7; the D is unclear. With 6 bases removed from V and 6 bases from J, the gap between germline ends came to 15 bases. There are 13 residues in the CDR3. CDR3 sequence (DNA): TGTGCCAGCAGCCCAGGCCCATTGGTCGAGCAGTACTTC. This gives the protein CASSPGPLVEQYF.

The rearrangement links TRBV29-1 to TRBJ2-7; D might be TRBD2 (6 bases). Germline V lookup: CDR1 SQVTM, CDR2 ANQGSEA. V shed 3 bases and J shed 6 bases, with 27 bases lying between them. The length of the CDR3 is 17 residues. The CDR3 region has the DNA TGCAGCGTTGACCTCGGCGGGACGGTGGTTGGAATATGCGAGCAGTACTTC. It specifies CSVDLGGTVVGICEQYF.

The V gene is TRBV20-1, the J gene TRBJ2-7; the D gene is possibly TRBD2 (5 bases). The CDR3 extends over 14 amino acids. The ends were cut back, 3 bases at V and 0 bases at J, with 12 bases in the middle. Germline V lookup: CDR1 DFQATT, CDR2 SNEGSKA (reference sequence). The CDR3 nucleotides are TGCAGTGCTAGGAACCGGGATGACTCCTACGAGCAGTACTTC. Its translation: CSARNRDDSYEQYF.

This chain joins TRBV12-3 or TRBV12-4 and TRBJ2-1, with 15 bases matching TRBD2. Trimming took 5 bases from V and 9 from J; bases not matched to a gene: 11. The CDR3 is 17 residues long. The CDR3 coding sequence is TGTGCCAGCAGTCCCAGGACTAGCGGGAGGGCCACGGGTGAGCAGTTCTTC. It is translated as CASSPRTSGRATGEQFF.

The CDR3 reads CASSPGLAASGELFF. As DNA, the CDR3 is TGTGCCAGCAGTCCAGGACTAGCAGCTAGCGGGGAGCTGTTTTTT. The chain has TRBV12-3 or TRBV12-4 and TRBJ2-2; 8 bases agree with TRBD2. The J segment lost 7 bases and the V segment lost 5 bases, leaving 9 bases of the junction unmatched. The CDR3 has 15 amino acids.

The V gene is TRBV13, the J gene TRBJ1-5; D might be TRBD1 (5 bases). The V end lost 0 bases, the J end lost 6 bases, and 9 bases lay between the germline ends. This CDR3 has 14 amino acids. Germline lookup yields CDR1 PRHDT and CDR2 FYEKMQ (reference sequence). The CDR3 sequence: CASSLGGATQPQHF. CDR3 DNA: TGTGCCAGCAGCTTAGGAGGGGCAACTCAGCCCCAGCATTTT.

This chain links TRBV4-1 with TRBJ2-5, with 10 bases aligning to TRBD2. Germline V lookup: CDR1 MGHRA, CDR2 YSYEKL. The CDR3 is 16 residues long. V lost 0 bases to trimming and J lost 5 bases; unmatched junction nucleotides: 6. This chain's CDR3 is CASSQDHTSGKETQYF. DNA of the CDR3: TGCGCCAGCAGCCAAGATCATACTAGCGGGAAGGAGACCCAGTACTTC.

The rearrangement joins TRBV7-2 to TRBJ1-2, with D uncertain. The germline V and J ends were trimmed by 5 bases and 2 bases, with 12 bases remaining between them. Germline V gene data show CDR1 as SGHTA and CDR2 as FQGNSA. The CDR3 has 14 amino acids. As DNA, the CDR3 is TGTGCCAGCAGCCATGGTGCCGAAAACTATGGCTACACCTTC. It encodes CASSHGAENYGYTF.

This CDR3 reads CASRRANTEAFF. In DNA, the CDR3 is TGTGCCAGCCGCCGGGCCAACACTGAAGCTTTCTTT. The chain links TRBV27 to TRBJ1-1; D remains ambiguous. Trimming took off 8 bases at V and 2 bases at J, with 9 bases between the two ends. CDR1 and CDR2 from the germline V gene are MNHEY and SMNVEV (reference sequence). The CDR3 runs 12 residues.

The rearrangement uses TRBV11-2 and TRBJ1-1; D gene ambiguous. Trimming removed 4 bases at V and 2 bases at J, with 11 bases between. Germline V gene data show CDR1 as SGHAT and CDR2 as FQNNGV. The length of the CDR3 is 14 residues. The DNA for the CDR3 is TGTGCCAGCAGCTCCTCACCAGAAAACACTGAAGCTTTCTTT. Its protein product is CASSSSPENTEAFF.

This rearrangement joins TRBV7-9 to TRBJ2-5; possibly TRBD1 for D (6 bases). This CDR3 has 15 amino acids. Trimming pared 5 bases from V and 2 bases from J, leaving 15 bases between. Germline loops: CDR1 SEHNR, CDR2 FQNEAQ (reference sequence). CDR3: CASSHTRTAQETQYF. Written as DNA, the CDR3 is TGTGCCAGCAGCCACACAAGGACAGCACAAGAGACCCAGTACTTC.

The genes are TRBV5-4 and TRBJ1-1; 12 positions agree with TRBD1. With 3 bases clipped from V and 6 bases from J, the junction kept 3 bases outside the gene matches. The germline gives CDR1 SGHNT, CDR2 YYREEE (reference sequence). The CDR3 totals 14 residues. The CDR3 sequence: CASSSGDRGPEAFF. The CDR3 DNA is TGTGCCAGCAGCTCGGGGGACAGGGGGCCTGAAGCTTTCTTT.

This clonotype came up once. The chain carries TRBV27 and TRBJ1-4; unclear D gene. The V end was cut by 7 bases, the J end by 0 bases, with 9 bases between. The CDR3 sequence is 14 residues long. Germline V gene data show CDR1 as MNHEY and CDR2 as SMNVEV (reference sequence). CDR3 sequence reads: CASKLGATNEKLFF. CDR3 sequence (DNA): TGTGCCAGCAAATTAGGAGCAACTAATGAAAAACTGTTTTTT.